Each of the 13 T cell receptor beta chains below was sequenced from the same sample in a study of early stage breast cancer tumors. The repertoire was sequenced with immunoSEQ multiplex PCR; TCRdb's copy has only in-frame clones and lacks some. The table includes approximately 19,000 clones, 76% detected once. The sample consisted of blood. These receptors were obtained from a person between 60 and 69 years old with breast cancer.

The chain employs TRBV19 and TRBJ1-4; D perhaps matches TRBD1 (5 bases). Germline V lookup: CDR1 LNHDA, CDR2 SQIVND (reference sequence). The CDR3 has 16 amino acids. Trimming took 5 bases from V and 0 from J, leaving 13 bases between them. CDR3 in amino acids: CASSPRGAATNEKLFF. CDR3 DNA sequence: TGTGCCAGTAGTCCCCGCGGGGCAGCAACTAATGAAAAACTGTTTTTT.

This clone was detected once. This rearrangement joins TRBV10-3 to TRBJ2-1; D uncertain. CDR3 size: 14 residues. Germline V CDR1 and CDR2: ENHRY, SYGVKD. V dropped 2 bases and J dropped 8 bases, with 13 bases sitting between them. CDR3 nucleotides: TGTGCCATCAGTGAGCCGGATTTGTCCGATGAGCAGTTCTTC. It is translated as CAISEPDLSDEQFF.

The chain combines TRBV6-1 with TRBJ1-2, with D possibly matching TRBD1 (5 bases). The CDR3 is made up of 13 amino acids. V gave up 0 bases and J gave up 8 bases, with 10 bases separating them. Germline-derived CDR1 and CDR2 are MNHNS and SASEGT. CDR3 in amino acids: CASSEAGREGYTF. CDR3 nucleotide sequence: TGTGCCAGCAGTGAAGCGGGCAGGGAGGGCTACACCTTC.

This chain uses TRBV29-1 with TRBJ2-7, with a possible D match to TRBD2 (6 bases). V was trimmed by 4 bases and J by 5 bases, leaving 15 bases between them. CDR1 SQVTM and CDR2 ANQGSEA come from the germline V gene. The CDR3 length is 13 residues. The DNA of the CDR3 is TGCAGCGTTGTGGCTCTGGGGAGGAACGAGCAGTACTTC. Amino acids: CSVVALGRNEQYF.

This clone was seen a handful of times. V usage is TRBV7-9 and J usage is TRBJ1-1; possibly TRBD1 for D (6 bases). Germline-derived CDR1 and CDR2 are SEHNR and FQNEAQ (reference sequence). The CDR3 contains 14 residues. Trimming pared 3 bases from V and 1 base from J, leaving 9 bases between. The CDR3 DNA is TGTGCCAGCAGCTTCCGGACAGAGAACACTGAAGCTTTCTTT. This gives the protein CASSFRTENTEAFF.

The chain couples TRBV18 to TRBJ2-7; TRBD2 is a possible D gene (7 bases). CDR1 and CDR2 (germline): KGHSH, LQKENI. The CDR3 runs 13 residues. V lost 5 bases and J 2 bases, leaving 10 bases between the germline ends. The CDR3 sequence: CASSRGRAYEQYF. The DNA for the CDR3 is TGTGCCAGCTCAAGGGGGAGGGCCTACGAGCAGTACTTC.

The chain joins TRBV29-1 to TRBJ1-2; D gene ambiguous. Per the germline V gene, CDR1 is SQVTM and CDR2 is ANQGSEA. Trimming removed 7 bases at V and 3 bases at J, with 15 bases between. This CDR3 spans 13 amino acids. CDR3 DNA: TGCAGCGCGACGGGTCGTCAGGACTATGGCTACACCTTC. Translated: CSATGRQDYGYTF.

The J gene is TRBJ2-1, the V gene TRBV7-3; 13 bases match TRBD2. CDR1 and CDR2 from the germline V gene are SGHTA and FQGTGA. Losses at the gene ends were 3 bases for V and 4 bases for J; bases not matched to a gene: 3. CDR3 length: 16 amino acids. The CDR3 protein is CASSFATSGGYNEQFF. The CDR3 DNA sequence: TGTGCCAGCAGCTTTGCGACTAGCGGGGGGTACAATGAGCAGTTCTTC.

This chain uses TRBV2 with TRBJ1-6; TRBD1 might be the D (6 bases). Trimming shortened V by 2 bases and J by 5 bases, and 10 bases separated the two germline ends. The CDR3 is made up of 15 amino acids. The germline V gene encodes CDR1 SNHLY and CDR2 FYNNEI. The CDR3 sequence: CASSENRAHNSPLHF. As DNA, the CDR3 is TGTGCCAGCAGTGAAAACAGGGCCCATAATTCACCCCTCCACTTT.

This chain links TRBV6-5 with TRBJ2-1; 7 nucleotides align to TRBD2. The V segment lost 2 bases and the J segment 0 bases; nucleotides outside the gene matches: 4. Looked up from germline, CDR1 is MNHEY and CDR2 is SVGAGI. The CDR3 runs 16 residues. This chain's CDR3 is CASSYGGGDSYNEQFF. The CDR3 DNA reads as TGTGCCAGCAGTTACGGGGGAGGGGACTCCTACAATGAGCAGTTCTTC.

The V and J genes are TRBV25-1 and TRBJ2-1, with 7 bases matching TRBD2. CDR3 length: 17 residues. Germline V gene lookup returns CDR1 MGHDK and CDR2 SYGVNS. Trimming at V came to 4 bases and at J to 6 bases, leaving 15 bases not matched to a gene. CDR3 sequence: CASSGSLASGSPNEQFF. The CDR3 DNA is TGTGCCAGCAGTGGTTCCCTTGCTAGCGGCAGCCCCAATGAGCAGTTCTTC.

This clone was seen just once. The CDR3 DNA follows: TGTGCCAGCAGCGTAGTTAGCGGGAGCTACAATGAGCAGTTCTTC. Its translation is CASSVVSGSYNEQFF. This rearrangement joins TRBV9 to TRBJ2-1; 9 bases are shared with TRBD2. The germline CDR1 and CDR2 sequences are SGDLS and YYNGEE. The trim removed 0 bases at V and 3 bases at J, leaving 1 base unmatched. The CDR3 is 15 amino acids. Full variable domain (missing parts from reference TRBV9 and TRBJ2-1): DSGVTQTPKHLITATGQRVTLRCSPRSGDLSVYWYQQSLDQGLQFLIQYYNGEERAKGNILERFSAQQFPDLHSELNLSSLELGDSALYFCASSVVSGSYNEQFFGPGTRLTVL.

The chain has TRBV7-9 and TRBJ1-2; 7 bases line up with TRBD1. V lost 6 bases, J lost 0 bases, and 7 bases stayed unmatched. This CDR3 region has 15 residues. Per the germline V gene, CDR1 is SEHNR and CDR2 is FQNEAQ (reference sequence). The CDR3 region has the DNA TGTGCCAGCAGTCCCCAGGGGGGCGCTAACTATGGCTACACCTTC. This encodes CASSPQGGANYGYTF.